These T cell receptor beta chains were read from a single sample in a study of T cell clonotyping in hematopoietic cell transplantation. Produced via immunoSEQ multiplex PCR; TCRdb's table is partial and in-frame only. The table includes about 8,700 clones, about 82% detected once. This material consisted of PBMCs, taken 180 days after allogeneic stem cell transplant. These receptors all stem from a female patient aged 30-39 years who had an allogeneic stem cell transplant, so the T cells may come from the graft donor. Some clones in this sample may be carry-over from other donors' samples. Both conserved end residues are part of each CDR3. D genes are given only for firm matches. A clone size is listed for some rows: how often the clone was seen (once, few, many), or a class if it is expanded.

clone_size j_call d_call v_call cdr3_aa cdr3_nt
few TRBJ1-6 - TRBV4-3 CASSQDSRGNSPLHF TGCGCCAGCAGCCAAGATAGTAGGGGTAATTCACCCCTCCACTTT
- TRBJ1-5 - TRBV30 CAWRTGQSNQPQHF TGTGCCTGGAGGACCGGGCAAAGCAATCAGCCCCAGCATTTT
- TRBJ2-1 - TRBV9 CASSAAGYLNEQFF TGTGCCAGCAGCGCCGCAGGGTATCTCAATGAGCAGTTCTTC
- TRBJ2-1 TRBD2 TRBV5-6 CASSFRRGGNEQFF TGTGCCAGCAGCTTTAGACGGGGGGGCAATGAGCAGTTCTTC
- TRBJ1-2 - TRBV5-1 CASSFGHYGYTF TGCGCCAGCAGCTTCGGTCACTATGGCTACACCTTC
once TRBJ2-5 - TRBV25-1 CASSRMWPGTPMGTQYF TGTGCCAGCAGCCGGATGTGGCCGGGAACCCCAATGGGGACCCAGTACTTC
- TRBJ2-3 - TRBV27 CASRERYTDTQYF TGTGCCAGCAGGGAGCGGTACACAGATACGCAGTATTTT
- TRBJ1-1 TRBD1 TRBV7-2 CASSSGQENTEAFF TGTGCCAGCAGCTCAGGACAGGAGAACACTGAAGCTTTCTTT
once TRBJ1-2 - TRBV6-5 CASTTSGGPGDGYTF TGTGCCAGCACTACCTCGGGCGGGCCTGGGGATGGCTACACCTTC
- TRBJ1-2 TRBD1 TRBV7-2 CASSQKFTGGRGYGYTF TGTGCCAGCAGCCAAAAATTCACAGGGGGAAGGGGCTATGGCTACACCTTC
- TRBJ1-2 - TRBV5-6 CASSSTASIPGGYTF TGTGCCAGCAGCTCCACGGCGTCCATCCCCGGGGGCTACACCTTC
- TRBJ1-1 - TRBV11-2 CASSSSLRGLTEAFF TGTGCCAGCAGCTCGTCGTTGAGGGGGTTGACTGAAGCTTTCTTT
- TRBJ1-1 TRBD1 TRBV19 CASSISWQGAAFF TGTGCCAGTAGTATATCTTGGCAGGGGGCTGCTTTCTTT
few TRBJ1-1 - TRBV30 CAWETGPNTEAFF TGTGCCTGGGAGACAGGCCCAAACACTGAAGCTTTCTTT
- TRBJ1-1 - TRBV2 CASEGTEAFF TGTGCCAGCGAGGGCACTGAAGCTTTCTTT
- TRBJ2-7 - TRBV5-4 CASSLAGLDEQYF TGTGCCAGCAGCTTGGCAGGGCTCGACGAGCAGTACTTC
- TRBJ1-2 - TRBV6-5 CASSSNRRYGYTF TGTGCCAGCAGCTCCAACCGGCGCTATGGCTACACCTTC
- TRBJ2-3 - TRBV10-3 CAISEGSEALTDTQYF TGTGCCATCAGTGAGGGAAGCGAGGCACTTACAGATACGCAGTATTTT
- TRBJ1-5 - TRBV9 CASSVGTGPQHF TGTGCCAGCAGCGTAGGAACCGGACCTCAGCATTTT
- TRBJ2-1 TRBD2 TRBV9 CASSVISGVSYNEQFF TGTGCCAGCAGCGTAATCAGCGGGGTATCCTACAATGAGCAGTTCTTC
- TRBJ2-3 TRBD1 TRBV19 CASSTRTGLKTDTQYF TGTGCCAGTAGTACCCGGACAGGATTGAAGACAGATACGCAGTATTTT
- TRBJ1-1 TRBD1 TRBV13 CASSLVRTGAHTEAFF TGTGCCAGCAGCTTAGTAAGAACAGGGGCCCACACTGAAGCTTTCTTT
- TRBJ2-5 - TRBV15 CATSITGMLGETQYF TGTGCCACCAGCATAACGGGGATGTTGGGAGAGACCCAGTACTTC
- TRBJ1-6 - TRBV10-3 CAVKGASSYNSPLHF TGTGCCGTAAAAGGGGCCAGCTCCTATAATTCACCCCTCCACTTT
- TRBJ2-7 - TRBV18 CASSPPLGGAVEQYF TGTGCCAGCTCACCACCTCTGGGCGGGGCTGTTGAGCAGTACTTC
few TRBJ1-1 - TRBV6-4 CASSPGGVNTEAFF TGTGCCAGCAGCCCGGGGGGGGTGAACACTGAAGCTTTCTTT
- TRBJ1-2 TRBD1 TRBV7-2 CASSLEWTGPLTGYTF TGTGCCAGCAGCTTAGAGTGGACAGGCCCTCTCACTGGCTACACCTTC
- TRBJ1-1 TRBD1 TRBV7-2 CASSYSSGTVNTEAFF TGTGCCAGCAGCTATTCCTCCGGGACAGTAAACACTGAAGCTTTCTTT
once TRBJ1-6 - TRBV30 CAWSLGAGSPLHF TGTGCCTGGAGTTTGGGGGCTGGGTCACCCCTCCACTTT
- TRBJ1-3 - TRBV7-9 CASSSDRPSGNTIYF TGTGCCAGCAGCTCCGACAGGCCCTCTGGAAACACCATATATTTT
- TRBJ2-7 TRBD2 TRBV11-3 CASRPTSGGTHEQYF TGTGCCAGCAGACCGACTAGCGGGGGTACCCACGAGCAGTACTTC
- TRBJ1-2 - TRBV2 CASSYSQGSGYTF TGTGCCAGCAGTTATTCCCAGGGATCTGGCTACACCTTC
few TRBJ2-2 TRBD2 TRBV2 CASSVAGGPLEELFF TGTGCCAGCAGTGTGGCGGGGGGGCCACTGGAGGAGCTGTTTTTT
few TRBJ1-1 - TRBV29-1 CSVELLNTEAFF TGCAGCGTTGAACTACTGAACACTGAAGCTTTCTTT
- TRBJ1-5 - TRBV12-5 CASGIPLWPQHF TGTGCTAGTGGGATCCCTCTGTGGCCCCAGCATTTT
- TRBJ2-7 TRBD1 TRBV7-8 CASSPLGTGAYEQYF TGTGCCAGCAGCCCCCTCGGGACAGGGGCCTACGAGCAGTACTTC
- TRBJ2-3 TRBD1 TRBV7-2 CASSLDRGADTQYF TGTGCCAGCAGCCTTGACAGGGGGGCAGATACGCAGTATTTT
- TRBJ2-2 TRBD2 TRBV10-3 CAISGVAGVTGELFF TGTGCCATCAGTGGGGTAGCGGGGGTCACCGGGGAGCTGTTTTTT
once TRBJ1-5 - TRBV28 CASRIRARRWQPQHF TGTGCCAGCCGGATCAGGGCACGCCGGTGGCAGCCCCAGCATTTT
- TRBJ1-2 - TRBV9 CASSVGPPDIYGYTF TGTGCCAGCAGCGTAGGGCCCCCAGATATCTATGGCTACACCTTC